These T cell receptor beta chains were read from a single sample in a study of Ad26.COV2.S vaccination and SARS-CoV-2 variants. The protocol was immunoSEQ multiplex PCR, while the TCRdb copy is restricted to in-frame clones and leaves out a portion. The profile shows around 400,000 clones, around 90% of them singletons. Material: peripheral blood, obtained in a trial of Ad26.COV2.S vaccine versus placebo. These receptors were taken from a person aged 18-65 years who received the Ad26.COV2.S COVID-19 vaccine or a placebo. Both conserved end residues are part of each CDR3. D genes are given only for firm matches. A row's size may be missing; if present it is once, few, many or a size class.

v_gene: TRBV5-1; d_gene: TRBD2; abundance: NA; j_gene: TRBJ2-2; CDR3aa: CASSFIAGVDTGELFF; CDR3nt: TGCGCCAGCAGCTTTATAGCGGGAGTCGACACCGGGGAGCTGTTTTTT
v_gene: TRBV7-2; d_gene: NA; abundance: NA; j_gene: TRBJ1-1; CDR3aa: CASSLATGQTEAFF; CDR3nt: TGTGCCAGCAGCTTAGCAACAGGGCAGACTGAAGCTTTCTTT
v_gene: TRBV7-5; d_gene: NA; abundance: NA; j_gene: TRBJ2-7; CDR3aa: CVRSSGGLARYEQYF; CDR3nt: TGTGTCAGAAGCTCAGGGGGACTAGCTCGGTACGAGCAGTACTTC
v_gene: TRBV6-6; d_gene: NA; abundance: NA; j_gene: TRBJ2-7; CDR3aa: CASSRSTPGQHEQYF; CDR3nt: TGTGCCAGCAGTCGATCCACCCCGGGACAACACGAGCAGTACTTC
v_gene: TRBV11-2; d_gene: TRBD1; abundance: NA; j_gene: TRBJ1-1; CDR3aa: CASSPTQGGTEAFF; CDR3nt: TGTGCCAGCAGCCCGACGCAGGGGGGGACTGAAGCTTTCTTT
v_gene: TRBV27; d_gene: TRBD1; abundance: NA; j_gene: TRBJ2-5; CDR3aa: CASSFGTGQETQYF; CDR3nt: TGTGCCAGCAGTTTCGGGACAGGGCAAGAGACCCAGTACTTC
v_gene: TRBV10-3; d_gene: NA; abundance: NA; j_gene: TRBJ2-5; CDR3aa: CAISGRAEETQYF; CDR3nt: TGTGCCATCAGTGGACGGGCAGAAGAGACCCAGTACTTC
v_gene: TRBV6-2/TRBV6-3; d_gene: TRBD2; abundance: NA; j_gene: TRBJ2-1; CDR3aa: CASSYLGLAAYNEQFF; CDR3nt: TGTGCCAGCAGTTACCTGGGACTAGCGGCCTACAATGAGCAGTTCTTC
v_gene: TRBV29-1; d_gene: TRBD2; abundance: NA; j_gene: TRBJ2-4; CDR3aa: CSVEDPGGRGIQYF; CDR3nt: TGCAGCGTTGAAGATCCAGGCGGGAGGGGCATTCAGTACTTC
v_gene: TRBV11-2; d_gene: TRBD1; abundance: NA; j_gene: TRBJ1-2; CDR3aa: CASSYRGWYGYTF; CDR3nt: TGTGCCAGCAGCTACAGGGGTTGGTATGGCTACACCTTC
v_gene: TRBV7-6; d_gene: NA; abundance: NA; j_gene: TRBJ2-4; CDR3aa: CASSLEKWGIQYF; CDR3nt: TGTGCCAGCAGCTTAGAAAAGTGGGGCATTCAGTACTTC
v_gene: TRBV18; d_gene: NA; abundance: NA; j_gene: TRBJ1-4; CDR3aa: CASSPQRFREKLFF; CDR3nt: TGTGCCAGCTCGCCTCAGAGATTCCGGGAAAAACTGTTTTTT
v_gene: TRBV18; d_gene: TRBD1; abundance: NA; j_gene: TRBJ2-2; CDR3aa: CASSPLWTGGNTGELFF; CDR3nt: TGTGCCAGCTCACCCCTTTGGACAGGGGGCAACACCGGGGAGCTGTTTTTT
v_gene: TRBV30; d_gene: NA; abundance: NA; j_gene: TRBJ1-2; CDR3aa: CASDSSYGYTF; CDR3nt: TGTGCCTCGGACTCTAGCTATGGCTACACCTTC
v_gene: TRBV5-1; d_gene: TRBD1; abundance: NA; j_gene: TRBJ2-7; CDR3aa: CASSIWTGLEQYF; CDR3nt: TGCGCCAGCAGCATTTGGACAGGTTTGGAGCAGTACTTC
v_gene: TRBV20-1; d_gene: NA; abundance: once; j_gene: TRBJ2-7; CDR3aa: CSASPTGAYEQYF; CDR3nt: TGCAGTGCTAGTCCAACGGGGGCCTACGAGCAGTACTTC
v_gene: TRBV5-1; d_gene: TRBD2; abundance: NA; j_gene: TRBJ2-5; CDR3aa: CASSLGLARRETQYF; CDR3nt: TGCGCCAGCAGCTTGGGACTAGCCCGCAGAGAGACCCAGTACTTC
v_gene: TRBV6-5; d_gene: NA; abundance: NA; j_gene: TRBJ2-3; CDR3aa: CASKGTVSSTDTQYF; CDR3nt: TGTGCCAGCAAAGGCACGGTCTCTAGCACAGATACGCAGTATTTT
v_gene: TRBV6-2/TRBV6-3; d_gene: NA; abundance: NA; j_gene: TRBJ1-1; CDR3aa: CASSYIPTRNTEAFF; CDR3nt: TGTGCCAGCAGTTACATTCCGACAAGGAACACTGAAGCTTTCTTT
v_gene: TRBV19; d_gene: TRBD2; abundance: NA; j_gene: TRBJ2-7; CDR3aa: CASSPSLAGGGTYEQYF; CDR3nt: TGTGCCAGTAGCCCCTCCCTAGCGGGAGGGGGAACCTACGAGCAGTACTTC